This T cell receptor beta chain is from a study of PD-1 blockade in classical Hodgkin lymphoma. Details on this clone: Its antigen remains unknown. The identical CDR3 is also encoded by other nucleotide sequences in the sample.

General study points: Exclusion was the outcome for patients who began nivolumab under 1 year after ASCT. Complete responders' baseline diversity resembled that of newly diagnosed patients.

Trimming cost V 1 base and J 0 bases, with 7 bases left between them. This CDR3 has 15 residues. CDR1 is LNHNV and CDR2 is YYDKDF in the germline V gene (reference sequence). Clones were sequenced by immunoSEQ multiplex PCR, and TCRdb holds only the in-frame ones, with some missing. The sample lists 19,000 or so clones; approximately 89% were seen once. This sample's time point: cycle 4 day 1 (C4D1), after five to seven weeks of nivolumab. All trial patients relapsed after autologous stem cell transplantation. This receptor was taken from a human donor with classical Hodgkin lymphoma. The sample was peripheral blood mononuclear cells (PBMCs), taken before the fourth cycle of nivolumab. The chain carries TRBV15 and TRBJ1-3; unclear D gene. The CDR3: CATSRVRGSGNTIYF. As DNA, the CDR3 is TGTGCCACCAGCAGAGTTCGGGGCTCTGGAAACACCATATATTTT.